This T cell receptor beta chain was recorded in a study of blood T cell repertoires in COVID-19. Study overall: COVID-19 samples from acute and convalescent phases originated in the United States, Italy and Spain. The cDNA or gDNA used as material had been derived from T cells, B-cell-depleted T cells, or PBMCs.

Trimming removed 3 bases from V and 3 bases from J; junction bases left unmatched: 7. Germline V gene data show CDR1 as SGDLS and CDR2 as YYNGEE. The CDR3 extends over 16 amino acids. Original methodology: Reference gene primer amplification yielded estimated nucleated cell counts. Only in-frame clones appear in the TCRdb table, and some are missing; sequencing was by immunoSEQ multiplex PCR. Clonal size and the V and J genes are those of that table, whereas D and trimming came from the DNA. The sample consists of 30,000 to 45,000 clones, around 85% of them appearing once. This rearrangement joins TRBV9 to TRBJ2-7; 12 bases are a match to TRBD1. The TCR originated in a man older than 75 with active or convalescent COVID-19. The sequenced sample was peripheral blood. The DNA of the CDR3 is TGTGCCAGCAGCGCCACGGGACAGGGGGCCGACTACGAGCAGTACTTC. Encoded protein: CASSATGQGADYEQYF.